The TCR beta chain under discussion was sequenced for a study of blood T cell repertoires in COVID-19. Study summary: Italy, Spain and the United States were the sources of the convalescent and acute COVID-19 samples. The cDNA or gDNA used as material had been derived from T cells, B-cell-depleted T cells, or PBMCs.

This clone was seen only a few times. Original data processing: Quantification of nucleated cells was approximated via reference gene primer amplification. Clones were read by immunoSEQ multiplex PCR, and TCRdb kept only the in-frame ones, dropping some. The V and J calls and the clone size are those of that table, but D and trimming were determined from the DNA. The table records tens of thousands of clones, 80% to 90% of them present only once. Between the trimmed V and J ends, which lost 2 bases and 1 base, there was a span of 9 bases. Germline CDR1 SNHLY, CDR2 FYNNEI. The CDR3 sequence is 14 residues long.

The gene calls are TRBV2 and TRBJ2-7; no clear D. The specimen was peripheral blood. The sequence was obtained from a man aged 50 to 59 with active COVID-19. CDR3 protein: CASSEIGQSYEQYF. The CDR3 DNA is TGTGCCAGCAGTGAAATTGGTCAGTCCTACGAGCAGTACTTC.